Detailed here is one TCR beta chain. This sample was taken from a study of CD8 T cells in Susac syndrome. TCR beta sequencing covered blood CD8+ and CD4+ T cells. While serving as controls, healthy donors were matched for age and sex. The authors negatively isolated CD8+ and CD4+ T cells and FACS-enriched TEMRA cells. With random hexamers, roughly 0.5 to 1 ug RNA was reverse transcribed. Amplification of TCR beta CDR3 used immunoSEQ multiplex PCR across 54 Vbeta and 13 Jbeta. In TCRdb, the immunoSEQ multiplex PCR reads were re-called with MiXCR into one record per CDR3 protein. The sample holds 180,000 or so distinct CDR3 sequences, around 94% seen once. Sequenced sample: CD4+ T cells from PBMCs. The clonotype originates from a human donor in good health.

In nucleotides, the CDR3 is TGTGCCAGCAGCCCTGGGGGGGTTGATGGCTACACCTTC. Translation gives CASSPGGVDGYTF. The genes are TRBV5-4 and TRBJ1-2, with D possibly matching TRBD1 (5 bases). The CDR3 runs 13 residues. Looked up from germline, CDR1 is SGHNT and CDR2 is YYREEE (reference sequence). Trimming stripped 4 bases from V and 6 bases from J, with 13 bases between.